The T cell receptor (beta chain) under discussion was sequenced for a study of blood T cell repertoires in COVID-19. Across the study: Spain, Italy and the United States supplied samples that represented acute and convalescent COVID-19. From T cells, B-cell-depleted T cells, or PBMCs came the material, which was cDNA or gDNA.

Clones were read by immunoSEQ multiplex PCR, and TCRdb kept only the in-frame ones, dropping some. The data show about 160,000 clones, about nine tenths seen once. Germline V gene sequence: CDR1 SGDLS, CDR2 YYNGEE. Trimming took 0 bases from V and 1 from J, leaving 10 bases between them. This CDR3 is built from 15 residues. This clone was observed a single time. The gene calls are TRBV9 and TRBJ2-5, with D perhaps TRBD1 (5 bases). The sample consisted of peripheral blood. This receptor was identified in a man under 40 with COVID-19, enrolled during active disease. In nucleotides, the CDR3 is TGTGCCAGCAGCGTAGCTTCAGGGTTCCAAGAGACCCAGTACTTC. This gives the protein CASSVASGFQETQYF.